The next 30 T cell receptor beta chains were all read from a single sample in a study of cytomegalovirus exposure and HLA in healthy donors. Use of 60 Vbeta and 13 Jbeta primers characterized the PCR. Data came from immunoSEQ multiplex PCR; TCRdb stores just in-frame clones and leaves some out. Of about 180,000 clones in the sample, around 70% were seen once. Material: PBMCs. These receptors were collected from a male donor in good health and CMV-seronegative.

This clone has ten or more counts. The chain recombines TRBV9 with TRBJ1-3; D possibly corresponds to TRBD1 (6 bases). The germline V and J ends were trimmed by 4 bases and 11 bases, with 16 bases remaining between them. The CDR3 extends over 13 amino acids. Germline lookup yields CDR1 SGDLS and CDR2 YYNGEE. The CDR3 region is CASSSSQGRPIYF. The CDR3 nucleotides read TGTGCCAGCAGCTCGTCCCAGGGGCGCCCCATATATTTT.

The genes are TRBV15 and TRBJ2-5, with TRBD1 as a possible D gene (7 bases). Germline V CDR1 and CDR2: LNHNV, YYDKDF (reference sequence). The CDR3 spans 16 residues. Trimming cost V 0 bases and J 1 base, with 12 bases left between them. The CDR3 protein is CATSRDRGTVQETQYF. DNA for the CDR3: TGTGCCACCAGCAGAGATCGGGGGACAGTCCAAGAGACCCAGTACTTC.

This clone occurred a few times. This chain connects TRBV15 to TRBJ1-5, with 7 nucleotides matching TRBD1. Germline loops: CDR1 LNHNV, CDR2 YYDKDF (reference sequence). The junction had 11 bases not matched to a gene; V was cut back by 3 bases and J by 9 bases. The CDR3 sequence is 15 residues long. The CDR3 spells CATSSHRQGGLPQHF. The CDR3 DNA follows: TGTGCCACCAGCAGTCATAGACAGGGCGGGTTGCCCCAGCATTTT.

J is TRBJ1-3 and V is TRBV14; the D is unclear. Trimming stripped 0 bases from V and 5 bases from J, with 5 bases between. CDR1 and CDR2 from the germline V gene are SGHDN and FVKESK. The CDR3 runs 13 residues. The CDR3 coding sequence is TGTGCCAGCAGCCAAGACAATCGAAACACCATATATTTT. Protein product: CASSQDNRNTIYF.

This sequence joins TRBV5-4 and TRBJ2-5, with 12 nucleotides matching TRBD2. This CDR3 is 15 amino acids long. From germline, CDR1 is SGHNT and CDR2 YYREEE (reference sequence). Trimming took 3 bases from V and 5 from J; bases not matched to a gene: 5. The CDR3 reads CASSSTSGSRETQYF. CDR3 DNA sequence: TGTGCCAGCAGCTCGACTAGCGGGAGTAGGGAGACCCAGTACTTC.

The V call is TRBV30, the J call TRBJ1-2; 9 bases are shared with TRBD1. Trimming cost V 6 bases and J 1 base; bases outside gene matches: 6. There are 14 residues in the CDR3. Germline values: CDR1 GTSNPN, CDR2 SVGIG (reference sequence). For the CDR3, the DNA is TGTGCCTGCAGGGGACAGGGTAGTAACTATGGCTACACCTTC. Protein product: CACRGQGSNYGYTF.

The chain recombines TRBV30 with TRBJ2-1; no reliable D call. Trimming shortened V by 0 bases and J by 9 bases, and 12 bases separated the two germline ends. The germline gives CDR1 GTSNPN, CDR2 SVGIG (reference sequence). The CDR3 is 13 amino acids. The CDR3 reads CAWSVGLLREQFF. CDR3 DNA sequence: TGTGCCTGGAGTGTAGGTCTACTACGTGAGCAGTTCTTC.

This rearrangement joins TRBV6-1 to TRBJ1-2, with TRBD1 matching over 11 bases. This CDR3 comprises 16 residues. V gave up 4 bases and J gave up 3 bases; unmatched junction bases: 7. Per the germline V gene, CDR1 is MNHNS and CDR2 is SASEGT. This chain's CDR3 is CASSGSGQGAYYGYTF. The CDR3 DNA sequence: TGTGCCAGCAGTGGATCCGGACAGGGGGCTTACTATGGCTACACCTTC.

V and J are TRBV10-3 and TRBJ2-7; 9 nucleotides align to TRBD2. The CDR3 covers 18 residues. The germline gives CDR1 ENHRY, CDR2 SYGVKD. The V and J ends lost 4 bases and 6 bases, in that order; junction bases with no gene match: 19. CDR3 in amino acids: CAISVVFAGGPTGGEQYF. The CDR3 DNA sequence: TGTGCCATCAGTGTAGTATTTGCGGGAGGGCCAACCGGTGGCGAGCAGTACTTC.

The genes are TRBV27 and TRBJ2-7; 9 bases fit TRBD1. J lost 3 bases, V lost 3 bases, and 3 bases had no gene match. This CDR3 comprises 14 residues. Germline V gene lookup returns CDR1 MNHEY and CDR2 SMNVEV (reference sequence). CDR3 coding DNA: TGTGCCAGCAGTTTTGGACAGGGGAACTACGAGCAGTACTTC. It translates to CASSFGQGNYEQYF.

The J gene is TRBJ1-3, the V gene TRBV7-9; 11 positions match TRBD1. Germline V gives CDR1 SEHNR, CDR2 FQNEAQ (reference sequence). Trimming took 3 bases from V and 4 from J; bases not matched to a gene: 5. This CDR3 spans 16 amino acids. CDR3 DNA sequence: TGTGCCAGCAGCTTGGGGACAGGGGGTAACGGAAACACCATATATTTT. Translated, it gives CASSLGTGGNGNTIYF.

The chain uses TRBV19 and TRBJ2-1; 13 nucleotides agree with TRBD2. The CDR3 is 15 amino acids. The trim removed 5 bases at V and 2 bases at J, leaving 0 bases unmatched. Per germline, CDR1 LNHDA and CDR2 SQIVND (reference sequence). The CDR3, as DNA: TGTGCCAGTAGTGGACTAGCGGGGGCCTACAATGAGCAGTTCTTC. Amino acid sequence: CASSGLAGAYNEQFF. Full variable domain (rest looked up from reference TRBV19 and TRBJ2-1): DGGITQSPKYLFRKEGQNVTLSCEQNLNHDAMYWYRQDPGQGLRLIYYSQIVNDFQKGDIAEGYSVSREKKESFPLTVTSAQKNPTAFYLCASSGLAGAYNEQFFGPGTRLTVL.

The CDR3 loop reads CASSLDSTNEKLFF. The DNA for the CDR3 is TGCGCCAGCAGCTTGGACTCAACTAATGAAAAACTGTTTTTT. The rearrangement joins TRBV5-1 to TRBJ1-4, with unresolved D. Germline V lookup: CDR1 SGHRS, CDR2 YFSETQ. V lost 0 bases and J lost 0, with 3 bases in between. This CDR3 is built from 14 residues.

The chain combines TRBV28 with TRBJ1-5; D ambiguous. The CDR3 covers 14 residues. Germline V gene sequence: CDR1 MDHEN, CDR2 SYDVKM. Trimming removed 2 bases at V and 5 bases at J, with 10 bases between. The CDR3 coding sequence is TGTGCCAGCAGTTTAGCTACCAGGCATCAGCCCCAGCATTTT. Translated, it gives CASSLATRHQPQHF.

The V gene is TRBV7-9, the J gene TRBJ1-1; perhaps TRBD1 as D (6 bases). Trimming removed 2 bases at V and 6 bases at J, with 10 bases between. The germline CDR1 and CDR2 sequences are SEHNR and FQNEAQ (reference sequence). This CDR3 is 13 amino acids long. This CDR3 reads CASSLQGMAEAFF. The CDR3 DNA follows: TGTGCCAGCAGCTTACAGGGGATGGCTGAAGCTTTCTTT.

This clone was seen many times. This sequence joins TRBV5-4 and TRBJ2-6; no clear D. CDR3 length: 15 residues. V was cut by 4 bases and J by 0 bases, with 8 bases left in between. The germline gives CDR1 SGHNT, CDR2 YYREEE (reference sequence). CDR3 coding DNA: TGTGCCAGCAGCCAAACACCCTCTGGGGCCAACGTCCTGACTTTC. Protein: CASSQTPSGANVLTF.

V usage is TRBV28 and J usage is TRBJ1-2; D may be TRBD1 (5 bases). V lost 8 bases and J lost 3, with 13 bases in between. This CDR3 has 13 residues. Germline V gene data show CDR1 as MDHEN and CDR2 as SYDVKM. The CDR3 DNA sequence: TGTGCCAGCGGATTGGGAGGGGACTATGGCTACACCTTC. Protein sequence: CASGLGGDYGYTF.

This rearrangement joins TRBV15 to TRBJ2-3, with TRBD2 identical over 8 bases. This CDR3 spans 16 amino acids. The J segment lost 4 bases and the V segment lost 5 bases, leaving 11 bases of the junction unmatched. CDR1 and CDR2 from the germline V gene are LNHNV and YYDKDF (reference sequence). The CDR3 is CATSQLAEVWADTQYF. The DNA of the CDR3 is TGTGCCACCAGCCAACTAGCGGAGGTGTGGGCAGATACGCAGTATTTT. Together with reference TRBV15 and TRBJ2-3, the CDR3 gives the full variable domain: DAMVIQNPRYQVTQFGKPVTLSCSQTLNHNVMYWYQQKSSQAPKLLFHYYDKDFNNEADTPDNFQSRRPNTSFCFLDIRSPGLGDTAMYLCATSQLAEVWADTQYFGPGTRLTVL.

The rearrangement links TRBV30 to TRBJ2-1; D might be TRBD1 (5 bases). V lost 3 bases and J lost 0, with 12 bases in between. The CDR3 spans 15 residues. The germline CDR1 and CDR2 sequences are GTSNPN and SVGIG (reference sequence). CDR3 coding DNA: TGTGCCTGGAGCGGAGACAGTTACTCCTACAATGAGCAGTTCTTC. It encodes CAWSGDSYSYNEQFF.

The V call is TRBV2, the J call TRBJ1-2; weak D call: TRBD1 (5 bases). Germline-derived CDR1 and CDR2 are SNHLY and FYNNEI. Trimming removed 1 base at V and 7 bases at J, with 13 bases between. The CDR3 runs to 14 residues. The CDR3 DNA reads as TGTGCCAGCAGTGAAGAGGTGACGGGGGGTGGCTACACCTTC. Translated, it gives CASSEEVTGGGYTF.

This chain connects TRBV30 to TRBJ1-1, with TRBD1 matching 8 bases. The CDR3 is made up of 13 amino acids. The germline V gene encodes CDR1 GTSNPN and CDR2 SVGIG (reference sequence). V dropped 6 bases and J dropped 5; count of bases not matched to a gene: 8. The CDR3 is CACSTGGKTEAFF. Here the CDR3 DNA reads TGTGCCTGCTCTACAGGGGGAAAAACTGAAGCTTTCTTT.

The V gene is TRBV28, the J gene TRBJ2-7, with TRBD1 matching over 9 bases. With V trimmed by 3 bases and J by 6 bases, 9 bases remained unmatched. The CDR3 has 15 residues. Looked up from germline, CDR1 is MDHEN and CDR2 is SYDVKM. The CDR3 spells CASSLAGTGRAEQYF. The CDR3 DNA follows: TGTGCCAGCAGTTTGGCCGGGACAGGGCGAGCCGAGCAGTACTTC.

This chain uses TRBV30 with TRBJ1-2, with 7 bases lining up with TRBD1. The V and J ends lost 2 bases and 8 bases, in that order; junction bases with no gene match: 8. Germline CDR1 is GTSNPN and CDR2 is SVGIG (reference sequence). The CDR3 is made up of 13 amino acids. The CDR3 DNA is TGTGCCTGGAGTTTTCTAAACAGGGGCGGCTACACCTTC. Translated: CAWSFLNRGGYTF. Using reference TRBV30 and TRBJ1-2 for the parts outside the CDR3, the full variable domain is SQTIHQWPATLVQPVGSPLSLECTVEGTSNPNLYWYRQAAGRGLQLLFYSVGIGQISSEVPQNLSASRPQDRQFILSSKKLLLSDSGFYLCAWSFLNRGGYTFGSGTRLTVV.

J is TRBJ2-1 and V is TRBV7-2, with D possibly matching TRBD2 (5 bases). The germline V and J ends were trimmed by 3 bases and 0 bases, with 12 bases remaining between them. The CDR3 loop spans 16 amino acids. Germline V gives CDR1 SGHTA, CDR2 FQGNSA. The CDR3 region has the DNA TGTGCCAGCAGCTTGAAAGCGGAGAGCTCCTACAATGAGCAGTTCTTC. Translated: CASSLKAESSYNEQFF.

In its sample, this clone was seen a few times. The rearrangement uses TRBV12-5 and TRBJ1-5, with D maybe TRBD1 (6 bases). Trimming cost V 7 bases and J 0 bases, with 28 bases left between them. Germline loops: CDR1 LGHNT, CDR2 FRNRAP. This CDR3 is 20 amino acids long. CDR3 loop: CASAKGVTLSTDNSNQPQHF. The CDR3 nucleotides read TGTGCTAGTGCCAAGGGGGTAACACTATCCACTGATAATAGCAATCAGCCCCAGCATTTT.

The genes are TRBV4-1 and TRBJ1-1, with a possible D match to TRBD1 (6 bases). The CDR3 contains 14 residues. V lost 4 bases and J 1 base, leaving 10 bases between the germline ends. CDR1 and CDR2 from the germline V gene are MGHRA and YSYEKL. The CDR3 coding sequence is TGCGCCAGCAGCCTAGGACAGCAGAACACTGAAGCTTTCTTT. It yields the protein CASSLGQQNTEAFF.

This clone was counted once. One junction end disagrees with the germline gene, perhaps due to a read error. The V call is TRBV2, the J call TRBJ2-1, with 7 bases lining up with TRBD2. Per the germline V gene, CDR1 is SNHLY and CDR2 is FYNNEI. This CDR3 has 13 residues. The CDR3 is CASSGLASNERFF. The CDR3 DNA sequence: TGTGCCAGCAGTGGACTAGCCTCCAATGAGCGGTTCTTC.

The J gene is TRBJ2-7, the V gene TRBV6-5; 9 bases map to TRBD1. CDR3 size: 14 residues. Germline-derived CDR1 and CDR2 are MNHEY and SVGAGI. The ends lost 7 bases at V and 4 bases at J; junction bases unmatched: 8. This CDR3 reads CASTQTGGRYEQYF. The CDR3, as DNA: TGTGCCAGCACCCAAACAGGGGGCCGGTACGAGCAGTACTTC.

The V and J genes are TRBV30 and TRBJ2-7; 8 positions agree with TRBD2. The CDR3 runs to 14 residues. V was pared by 3 bases and J by 6 bases, with 10 bases of the junction left unmatched. The germline CDR1 and CDR2 sequences are GTSNPN and SVGIG (reference sequence). The CDR3 sequence is CAWSRTTAGVEQYF. Written as DNA, the CDR3 is TGTGCCTGGAGCCGGACGACAGCGGGAGTCGAGCAGTACTTC.

CDR3 nucleotides: TGTGCCAGCAGTTTGCTACTAGCGGGCACAGATACGCAGTATTTT. Its protein product is CASSLLLAGTDTQYF. The chain combines TRBV11-2 with TRBJ2-3; 8 nucleotides align to TRBD2. From germline, CDR1 is SGHAT and CDR2 FQNNGV. This CDR3 has 15 residues. With 6 bases clipped from V and 1 base from J, the junction kept 6 bases outside the gene matches.